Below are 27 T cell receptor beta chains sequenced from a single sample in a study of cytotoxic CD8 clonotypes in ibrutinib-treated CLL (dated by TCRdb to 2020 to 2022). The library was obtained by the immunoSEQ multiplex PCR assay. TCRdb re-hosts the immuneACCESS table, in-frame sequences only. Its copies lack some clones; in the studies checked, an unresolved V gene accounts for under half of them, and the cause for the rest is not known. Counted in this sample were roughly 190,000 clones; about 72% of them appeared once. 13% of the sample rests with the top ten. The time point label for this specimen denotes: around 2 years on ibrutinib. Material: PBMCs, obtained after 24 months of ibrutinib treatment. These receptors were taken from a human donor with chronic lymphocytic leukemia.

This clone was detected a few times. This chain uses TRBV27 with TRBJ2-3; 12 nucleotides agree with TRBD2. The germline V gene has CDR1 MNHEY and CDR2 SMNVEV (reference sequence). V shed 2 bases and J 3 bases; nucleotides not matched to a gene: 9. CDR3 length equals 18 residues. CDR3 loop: CASSLTGRLAGGTDTQYF. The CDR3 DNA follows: TGTGCCAGCAGTTTAACGGGTCGGCTAGCGGGAGGGACAGATACGCAGTATTTT.

For the CDR3, the DNA is TGTGCCAGCTCACCGAACACCGGGTACATGAACACTGAAGCTTTCTTT. Protein sequence: CASSPNTGYMNTEAFF. The chain combines TRBV18 with TRBJ1-1; D gene ambiguous. Germline V lookup: CDR1 KGHSH, CDR2 LQKENI. CDR3 length equals 16 residues. Deletions cut 3 bases from V and 0 bases from J, with 14 bases between. Using reference TRBV18 and TRBJ1-1 for the parts outside the CDR3, the full variable domain is NAGVMQNPRHLVRRRGQEARLRCSPMKGHSHVYWYRQLPEEGLKFMVYLQKENIIDESGMPKERFSAEFPKEGPSILRIQQVVRGDSAAYFCASSPNTGYMNTEAFFGQGTRLTVV.

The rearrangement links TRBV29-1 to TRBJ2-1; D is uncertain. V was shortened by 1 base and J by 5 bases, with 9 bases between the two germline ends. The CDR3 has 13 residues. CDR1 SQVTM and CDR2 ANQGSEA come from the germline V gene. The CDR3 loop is CSVEVGLDNEQFF. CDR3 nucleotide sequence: TGCAGCGTTGAAGTAGGCCTCGACAATGAGCAGTTCTTC.

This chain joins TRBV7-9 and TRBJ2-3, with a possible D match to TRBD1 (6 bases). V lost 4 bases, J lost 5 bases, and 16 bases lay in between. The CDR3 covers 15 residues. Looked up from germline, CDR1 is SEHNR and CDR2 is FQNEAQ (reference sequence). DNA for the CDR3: TGTGCCAGCAGCTGGACAGTGGCCGTCGGAGATACGCAGTATTTT. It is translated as CASSWTVAVGDTQYF.

CDR3 sequence (DNA): TGTGCCACCAGCACGCCGGGTTCCTTAGTGGGTGAGCAGTTCTTC. Translating gives CATSTPGSLVGEQFF. This chain uses TRBV15 with TRBJ2-1; D is undetermined. V was clipped by 4 bases and J by 9 bases, with 19 bases between them. CDR3 size: 15 residues. Germline V gene sequence: CDR1 LNHNV, CDR2 YYDKDF (reference sequence).

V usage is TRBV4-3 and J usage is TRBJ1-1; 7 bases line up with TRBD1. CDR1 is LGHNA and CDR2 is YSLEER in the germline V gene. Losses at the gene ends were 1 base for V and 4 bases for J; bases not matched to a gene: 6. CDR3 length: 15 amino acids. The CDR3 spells CASSQAGGGPTEAFF. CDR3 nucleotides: TGCGCCAGCAGCCAAGCAGGAGGGGGCCCCACTGAAGCTTTCTTT.

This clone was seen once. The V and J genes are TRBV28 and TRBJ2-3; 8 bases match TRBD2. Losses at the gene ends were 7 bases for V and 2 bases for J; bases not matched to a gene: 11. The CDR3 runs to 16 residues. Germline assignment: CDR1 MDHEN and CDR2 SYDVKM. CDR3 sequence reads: CASTREGTTLTDTQYF. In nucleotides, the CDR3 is TGTGCCAGCACCCGGGAGGGGACTACCCTCACAGATACGCAGTATTTT.

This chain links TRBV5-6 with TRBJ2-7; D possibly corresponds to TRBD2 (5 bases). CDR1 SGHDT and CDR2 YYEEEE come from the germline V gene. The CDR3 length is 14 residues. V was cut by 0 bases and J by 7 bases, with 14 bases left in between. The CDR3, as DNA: TGTGCCAGCAGCTTGGTGGGGAGCGAAGAAGAGCAGTACTTC. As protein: CASSLVGSEEEQYF.

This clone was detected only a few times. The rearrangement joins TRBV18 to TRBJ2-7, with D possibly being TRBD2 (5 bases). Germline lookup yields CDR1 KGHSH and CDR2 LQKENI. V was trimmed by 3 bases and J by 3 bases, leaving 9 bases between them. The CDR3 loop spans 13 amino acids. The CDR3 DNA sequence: TGTGCCAGCTCACCGGCGGGCAACTACGAGCAGTACTTC. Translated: CASSPAGNYEQYF.

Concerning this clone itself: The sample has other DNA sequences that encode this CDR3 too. Here the CDR3 DNA reads TGTGCCAGCAGTGAGACCTACGAGCAGTACTTC. As protein: CASSETYEQYF. The gene calls are TRBV6-5 and TRBJ2-7; D unclear. This CDR3 is 11 amino acids long. Trimming cost V 5 bases and J 2 bases, with 4 bases left between them. Germline lookup yields CDR1 MNHEY and CDR2 SVGAGI.

CDR3 residues: CSVEFNYGTSEFF. The CDR3 DNA is TGCAGCGTTGAATTCAACTACGGGACTAGTGAGTTCTTC. This rearrangement joins TRBV29-1 to TRBJ2-1; 8 bases are a match to TRBD2. This CDR3 is built from 13 residues. V was pared by 2 bases and J by 14 bases, with 11 bases of the junction left unmatched. Germline-derived CDR1 and CDR2 are SQVTM and ANQGSEA.

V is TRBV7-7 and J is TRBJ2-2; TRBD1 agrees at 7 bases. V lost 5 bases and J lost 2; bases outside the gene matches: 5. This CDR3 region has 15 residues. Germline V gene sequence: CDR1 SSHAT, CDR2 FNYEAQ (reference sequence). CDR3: CASSLDRVNTGELFF. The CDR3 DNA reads TGTGCCAGCAGCCTAGACAGGGTCAACACCGGGGAGCTGTTTTTT. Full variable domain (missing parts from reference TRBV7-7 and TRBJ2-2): GAGVSQSPRYKVTKRGQDVTLRCDPISSHATLYWYQQALGQGPEFLTYFNYEAQPDKSGLPSDRFSAERPEGSISTLTIQRTEQRDSAMYRCASSLDRVNTGELFFGEGSRLTVL.

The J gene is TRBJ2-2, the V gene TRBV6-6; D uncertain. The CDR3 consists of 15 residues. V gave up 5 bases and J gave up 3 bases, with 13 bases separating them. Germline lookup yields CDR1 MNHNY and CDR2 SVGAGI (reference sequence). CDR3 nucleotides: TGTGCCAGCAGTCTGCCCCGGGCGTACACCGGGGAGCTGTTTTTT. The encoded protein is CASSLPRAYTGELFF.

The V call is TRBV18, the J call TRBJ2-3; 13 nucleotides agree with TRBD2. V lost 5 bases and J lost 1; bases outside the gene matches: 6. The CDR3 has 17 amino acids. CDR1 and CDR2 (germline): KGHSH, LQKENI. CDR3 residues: CASSTRLAGGRTDTQYF. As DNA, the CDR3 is TGTGCCAGCTCAACCCGACTAGCGGGAGGCCGCACAGATACGCAGTATTTT.

CDR3 DNA sequence: TGTGCCAGCAGCATACCAGGGGGCGTAATCACTGAAGCTTTCTTT. This encodes CASSIPGGVITEAFF. The V call is TRBV5-4, the J call TRBJ1-1, with 8 bases that match TRBD1. The ends lost 4 bases at V and 4 bases at J; junction bases unmatched: 9. The germline CDR1 and CDR2 sequences are SGHNT and YYREEE (reference sequence). The CDR3 consists of 15 residues.

The CDR3 region is CASRYTSSTDTQYF. The CDR3 DNA reads TGCGCCAGCAGGTATACCTCTAGCACAGATACGCAGTATTTT. This sequence joins TRBV5-1 and TRBJ2-3; the D is unclear. The length of the CDR3 is 14 residues. Trimming took 5 bases from V and 0 from J, leaving 10 bases between them. CDR1 and CDR2 (germline): SGHRS, YFSETQ.

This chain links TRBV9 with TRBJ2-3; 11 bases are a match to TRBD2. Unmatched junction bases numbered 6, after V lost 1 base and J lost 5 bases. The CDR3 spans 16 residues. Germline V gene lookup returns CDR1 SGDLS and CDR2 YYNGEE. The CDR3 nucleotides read TGTGCCAGCAGCGTAACTAGCGGGAGCTATCAAGATACGCAGTATTTT. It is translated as CASSVTSGSYQDTQYF.

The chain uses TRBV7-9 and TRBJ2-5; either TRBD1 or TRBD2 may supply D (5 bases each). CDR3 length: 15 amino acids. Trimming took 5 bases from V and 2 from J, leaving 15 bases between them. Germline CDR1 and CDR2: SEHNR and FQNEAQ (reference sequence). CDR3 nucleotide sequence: TGTGCCAGCAGCGGTATGATTTGGGGGCAAGAGACCCAGTACTTC. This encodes CASSGMIWGQETQYF.

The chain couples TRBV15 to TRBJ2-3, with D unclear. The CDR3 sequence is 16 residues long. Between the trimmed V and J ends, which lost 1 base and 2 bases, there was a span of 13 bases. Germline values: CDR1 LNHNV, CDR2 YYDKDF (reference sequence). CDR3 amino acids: CATSRVVDHSTDTQYF. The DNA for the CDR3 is TGTGCCACCAGCAGAGTTGTGGACCACTCCACAGATACGCAGTATTTT. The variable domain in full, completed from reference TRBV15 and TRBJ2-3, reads DAMVIQNPRYQVTQFGKPVTLSCSQTLNHNVMYWYQQKSSQAPKLLFHYYDKDFNNEADTPDNFQSRRPNTSFCFLDIRSPGLGDTAMYLCATSRVVDHSTDTQYFGPGTRLTVL.

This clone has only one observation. This CDR3 is CASSQAARTKRNTIYF. The CDR3 bases are TGCGCCAGCAGCCAAGCGGCCAGGACAAAGAGAAACACCATATATTTT. The genes are TRBV4-3 and TRBJ1-3, with D maybe TRBD1 (5 bases). The germline V and J ends were trimmed by 1 base and 5 bases, with 15 bases remaining between them. From germline, CDR1 is LGHNA and CDR2 YSLEER. The CDR3 is 16 amino acids.

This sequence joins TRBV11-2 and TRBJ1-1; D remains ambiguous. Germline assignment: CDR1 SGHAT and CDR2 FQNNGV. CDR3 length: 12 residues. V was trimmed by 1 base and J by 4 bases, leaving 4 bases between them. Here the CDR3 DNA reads TGTGCCAGCAGCTTAGTCAGCACTGAAGCTTTCTTT. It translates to CASSLVSTEAFF.

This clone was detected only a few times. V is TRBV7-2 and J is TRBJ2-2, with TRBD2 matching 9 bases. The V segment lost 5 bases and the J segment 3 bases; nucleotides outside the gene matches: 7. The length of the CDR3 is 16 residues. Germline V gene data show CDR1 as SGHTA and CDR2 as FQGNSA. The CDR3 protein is CASSLRLAGYTGELFF. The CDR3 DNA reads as TGTGCCAGCAGCCTTAGGCTAGCGGGATACACCGGGGAGCTGTTTTTT.

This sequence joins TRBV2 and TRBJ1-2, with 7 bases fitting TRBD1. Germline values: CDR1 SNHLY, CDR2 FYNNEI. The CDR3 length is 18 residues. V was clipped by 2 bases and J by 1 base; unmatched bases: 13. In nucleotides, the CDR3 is TGTGCCAGCAGTGAACCAGACAGGGCGGACCAAAATAACTATGGCTACACCTTC. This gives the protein CASSEPDRADQNNYGYTF.

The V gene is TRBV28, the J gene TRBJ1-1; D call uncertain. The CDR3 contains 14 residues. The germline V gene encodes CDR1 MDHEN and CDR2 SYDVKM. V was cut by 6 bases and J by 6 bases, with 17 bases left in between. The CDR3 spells CASSQDVLFAEAFF. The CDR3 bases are TGTGCCAGCAGCCAAGACGTGCTGTTCGCTGAAGCTTTCTTT.

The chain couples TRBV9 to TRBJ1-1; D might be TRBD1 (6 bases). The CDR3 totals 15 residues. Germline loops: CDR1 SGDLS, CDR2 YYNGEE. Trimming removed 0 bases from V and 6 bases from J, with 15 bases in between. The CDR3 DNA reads TGTGCCAGCAGCGTAGTAACAGGGTTCGGTTCTGAAGCTTTCTTT. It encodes CASSVVTGFGSEAFF.

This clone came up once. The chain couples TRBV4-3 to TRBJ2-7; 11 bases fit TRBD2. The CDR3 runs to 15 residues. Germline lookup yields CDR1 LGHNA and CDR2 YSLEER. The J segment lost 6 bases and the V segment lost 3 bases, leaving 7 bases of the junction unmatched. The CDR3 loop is CASSQVSGRAREQYF. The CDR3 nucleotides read TGCGCCAGCAGCCAGGTTAGCGGGAGGGCCCGCGAGCAGTACTTC.

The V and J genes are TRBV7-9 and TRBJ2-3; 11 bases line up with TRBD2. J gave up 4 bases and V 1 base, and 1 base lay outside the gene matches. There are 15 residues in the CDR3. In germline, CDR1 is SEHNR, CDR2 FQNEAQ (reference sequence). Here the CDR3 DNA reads TGTGCCAGCAGCTTAGTACTAGCGGGAGCAGATACGCAGTATTTT. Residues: CASSLVLAGADTQYF.